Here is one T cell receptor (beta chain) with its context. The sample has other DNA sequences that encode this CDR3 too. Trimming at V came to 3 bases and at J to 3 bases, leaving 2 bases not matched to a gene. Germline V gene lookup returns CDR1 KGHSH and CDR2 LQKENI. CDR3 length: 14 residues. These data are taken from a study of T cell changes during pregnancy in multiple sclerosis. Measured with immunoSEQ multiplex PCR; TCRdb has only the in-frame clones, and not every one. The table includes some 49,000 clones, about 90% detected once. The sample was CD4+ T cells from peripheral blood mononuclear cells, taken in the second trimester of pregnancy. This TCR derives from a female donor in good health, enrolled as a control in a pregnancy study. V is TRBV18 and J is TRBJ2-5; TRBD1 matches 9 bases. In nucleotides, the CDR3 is TGTGCCAGCTCACCGCGGACAGGGGAAGAGACCCAGTACTTC. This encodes CASSPRTGEETQYF.